Each of the 23 T cell receptor beta chains below was sequenced from the same sample in a study of naive and memory T cell subsets. Both TRBC1 and TRBC2 were covered by a beta constant-region primer of two equimolar oligonucleotides. Nested alpha and beta constant-region primers with the SP2 primer drove four PCR rounds on ligated cDNA. From the UMI-ligation and nested PCR reads, TCRdb called clonotypes with MiXCR, one entry per CDR3 protein. The table records fewer than 150,000 distinct CDR3 sequences, 15% to 25% of them present only once. Their recognized antigens are unknown. The study, taken as a whole, reports: Especially in CD8 cells, naive repertoires contained a few larger clonotypes, possibly CD45RA-re-expressing memory cells.

Sequencing used naive CD8+ T cells from blood. Source of these receptors: a human donor in good health.

This clonotype has only a few counts. CDR3 loop: CASSQDSRLSALHF. In nucleotides, the CDR3 is TGTGCCAGCAGCCAAGACAGCCGTCTTTCGGCCCTCCACTTT. V usage is TRBV28 and J usage is TRBJ1-6; D perhaps matches TRBD1 (5 bases). Deletions cut 6 bases from V and 14 bases from J, with 20 bases between. CDR1 and CDR2 from the germline V gene are MDHEN and SYDVKM. The CDR3 has 14 amino acids.

This clonotype was observed a few times. The chain is built from TRBV28 and TRBJ2-7, with D possibly being TRBD1 (5 bases). V was shortened by 5 bases and J by 3 bases, with 14 bases between the two germline ends. Germline V gene data show CDR1 as MDHEN and CDR2 as SYDVKM. CDR3 size: 14 residues. The CDR3 sequence is CASSISPGNYEQYF. The CDR3 DNA is TGTGCCAGCAGTATATCCCCAGGGAACTACGAGCAGTACTTC.

The chain couples TRBV6-5 to TRBJ2-1; no clear D. V was trimmed by 2 bases and J by 4 bases, leaving 15 bases between them. Per germline, CDR1 MNHEY and CDR2 SVGAGI. CDR3 length: 16 residues. The CDR3 here is CASSYTAVNFYNEQFF. The CDR3 DNA follows: TGTGCCAGCAGTTACACAGCCGTGAATTTTTACAATGAGCAGTTCTTC.

This clonotype came up a few times. The chain has TRBV5-1 and TRBJ2-1, with 7 bases matching TRBD2. After removal of 3 bases from V and 2 bases from J, the junction contained 5 bases not matched to a gene. The V gene's germline CDR1 is SGHRS and CDR2 YFSETQ. This CDR3 comprises 15 residues. CDR3 sequence (DNA): TGCGCCAGCAGCTCGGTAGCGGGCCCCTACAATGAGCAGTTCTTC. It specifies CASSSVAGPYNEQFF.

This chain connects TRBV28 to TRBJ2-3, with D possibly being TRBD1 (5 bases). Trimming removed 3 bases from V and 10 bases from J, with 11 bases in between. The germline CDR1 and CDR2 sequences are MDHEN and SYDVKM. The CDR3 runs to 12 residues. The chain's CDR3 is CASSLIGDSQYF. In DNA, the CDR3 is TGTGCCAGCAGTTTGATAGGGGATTCGCAGTATTTT.

The chain carries TRBV6-2 or TRBV6-3 and TRBJ2-1, with TRBD2 matching 9 bases. Germline-derived CDR1 and CDR2 are MNHEY and SVGEGT. V shed 7 bases, J shed 8 bases, and the junction held 6 bases outside the gene matches. The CDR3 runs 13 residues. The CDR3 nucleotides are TGTGCCAGCACGGCGGGAGGGTTATATGAGCAGTTCTTC. The encoded protein is CASTAGGLYEQFF.

This clonotype was found a few times. The genes are TRBV25-1 and TRBJ1-2; no reliable D call. The germline V and J ends were trimmed by 4 bases and 3 bases, with 12 bases remaining between them. CDR1 is MGHDK, CDR2 SYGVNS, per germline. The CDR3 contains 14 residues. The CDR3, as DNA: TGTGCCAGCAGTGGGATAGGCAGGCACTATGGCTACACCTTC. Translating gives CASSGIGRHYGYTF.

This rearrangement joins TRBV15 to TRBJ2-4; 7 nucleotides align to TRBD1. This CDR3 comprises 16 residues. V lost 1 base to trimming and J lost 8 bases; unmatched junction nucleotides: 11. CDR1 and CDR2 (germline): LNHNV, YYDKDF (reference sequence). The CDR3 protein is CATSRGIGGAKDIQYF. The CDR3 DNA reads TGTGCCACCAGCAGAGGAATAGGGGGCGCGAAAGACATTCAGTACTTC.

Written as DNA, the CDR3 is TGCGCCAGCAGCTTCCGTACCGGAGAATACGAGCAGTACTTC. Amino acids: CASSFRTGEYEQYF. This rearrangement joins TRBV5-1 to TRBJ2-7; D call uncertain. V gave up 2 bases and J gave up 4 bases, with 13 bases separating them. Germline V gene data show CDR1 as SGHRS and CDR2 as YFSETQ. The CDR3 is made up of 14 amino acids.

V and J are TRBV29-1 and TRBJ1-1; no clear D gene. The CDR3 totals 13 residues. The germline V gene encodes CDR1 SQVTM and CDR2 ANQGSEA. The ends were cut back, 4 bases at V and 0 bases at J, with 9 bases in the middle. The CDR3 DNA reads as TGCAGCGTTGTTGTGGGAATGAACACTGAAGCTTTCTTT. Residues: CSVVVGMNTEAFF.

This chain joins TRBV28 and TRBJ2-1; 7 bases match TRBD1. Germline-derived CDR1 and CDR2 are MDHEN and SYDVKM. With 5 bases clipped from V and 1 base from J, the junction kept 5 bases outside the gene matches. The length of the CDR3 is 15 residues. In DNA form, the CDR3 reads TGTGCCAGCAGTCCATACAGGGGATCCTACAATGAGCAGTTCTTC. This gives the protein CASSPYRGSYNEQFF.

The chain recombines TRBV4-3 with TRBJ2-7, with 7 bases that match TRBD1. Germline assignment: CDR1 LGHNA and CDR2 YSLEER. This CDR3 region has 15 residues. The ends lost 1 base at V and 0 bases at J; junction bases unmatched: 3. CDR3 residues: CASSQAGDSSYEQYF. Here the CDR3 DNA reads TGCGCCAGCAGCCAAGCCGGGGACAGCTCCTACGAGCAGTACTTC.

The chain couples TRBV6-5 to TRBJ2-1, with 10 positions matching TRBD2. Germline-derived CDR1 and CDR2 are MNHEY and SVGAGI. The junction had 9 bases not matched to a gene; V was cut back by 3 bases and J by 7 bases. The CDR3 contains 16 residues. In DNA, the CDR3 is TGTGCCAGCAGTTATTCTCTAGCGGGAGAGGTTAATGAGCAGTTCTTC. Its translation is CASSYSLAGEVNEQFF.

This sequence joins TRBV12-3 or TRBV12-4 and TRBJ1-3, with 7 bases identical to TRBD1. Losses at the gene ends were 7 bases for V and 8 bases for J; bases not matched to a gene: 11. The CDR3 is made up of 14 amino acids. Written as DNA, the CDR3 is TGTGCCAGCATGACAGGGAGAGGTACAGACACCATATATTTT. It yields the protein CASMTGRGTDTIYF.

The chain recombines TRBV7-9 with TRBJ1-4; a weak D match, TRBD1 (6 bases). Germline V gene sequence: CDR1 SEHNR, CDR2 FQNEAQ (reference sequence). The CDR3 length is 17 residues. V lost 4 bases and J lost 0, with 15 bases in between. The CDR3 region has the DNA TGTGCCAGCAGCTCAGGGGAGGGTTTTTCAACTAATGAAAAACTGTTTTTT. Translated, it gives CASSSGEGFSTNEKLFF.

This clonotype was seen only a few times. The V call is TRBV12-3 or TRBV12-4, the J call TRBJ2-7, with TRBD1 identical over 7 bases. V dropped 5 bases and J dropped 4; count of bases not matched to a gene: 11. The CDR3 loop spans 15 amino acids. The DNA for the CDR3 is TGTGCCAGCAGTCCCGGGACAGCCGCCGGATACGAGCAGTACTTC. Residues: CASSPGTAAGYEQYF.

This clonotype came up many times. The chain recombines TRBV5-4 with TRBJ2-1; D unclear. The V gene's germline CDR1 is SGHNT and CDR2 YYREEE (reference sequence). Trimming removed 4 bases from V and 5 bases from J, with 16 bases in between. The length of the CDR3 is 15 residues. This CDR3 is CASSVDWNRDNEQFF. CDR3 DNA: TGTGCCAGCAGCGTTGACTGGAATCGGGACAATGAGCAGTTCTTC.

This clonotype has more than one count but fewer than ten. This chain links TRBV7-3 with TRBJ2-1; D remains unclear. This CDR3 contains 16 residues. Trimming stripped 0 bases from V and 2 bases from J, with 11 bases between. Looked up from germline, CDR1 is SGHTA and CDR2 is FQGTGA. The CDR3 coding sequence is TGTGCCAGCAGCTTAACGGCAGACACGCCCTACAATGAGCAGTTCTTC. Its translation is CASSLTADTPYNEQFF.

This chain links TRBV19 with TRBJ2-7, with 8 nucleotides matching TRBD1. The CDR3 has 14 amino acids. Germline CDR1 LNHDA, CDR2 SQIVND (reference sequence). With 5 bases clipped from V and 7 bases from J, the junction kept 10 bases outside the gene matches. CDR3 residues: CASSPGTGPREQYF. Written as DNA, the CDR3 is TGTGCCAGTAGTCCAGGGACAGGCCCGCGGGAGCAGTACTTC.

The gene calls are TRBV19 and TRBJ2-1; D possibly corresponds to TRBD1 (5 bases). V lost 1 base and J lost 4, with 5 bases in between. CDR1 and CDR2 from the germline V gene are LNHDA and SQIVND (reference sequence). This CDR3 spans 13 amino acids. CDR3 bases: TGTGCCAGTAGTATAGCAGGGTACAATGAGCAGTTCTTC. Its translation is CASSIAGYNEQFF.

The J gene is TRBJ2-7, the V gene TRBV27; D may be TRBD1 (6 bases). The V and J ends lost 6 bases and 1 base respectively, with 16 bases between them. Germline assignment: CDR1 MNHEY and CDR2 SMNVEV (reference sequence). The CDR3 covers 15 residues. CDR3 residues: CASSVEWGQSYEQYF. For the CDR3, the DNA is TGTGCCAGCAGCGTCGAATGGGGGCAATCCTACGAGCAGTACTTC.

The chain uses TRBV7-9 and TRBJ2-2, with TRBD2 matching over 8 bases. The CDR3 has 16 residues. V lost 5 bases, J lost 0 bases, and 5 bases stayed unmatched. From germline, CDR1 is SEHNR and CDR2 FQNEAQ (reference sequence). CDR3: CASSRIAGSNTGELFF. CDR3 DNA: TGTGCCAGCAGCCGCATAGCGGGATCGAACACCGGGGAGCTGTTTTTT.

This clonotype has just a few counts. The chain couples TRBV28 to TRBJ1-5; TRBD1 matches at 12 bases. The J segment lost 6 bases and the V segment lost 7 bases, leaving 7 bases of the junction unmatched. Germline assignment: CDR1 MDHEN and CDR2 SYDVKM. The CDR3 has 15 residues. CDR3 DNA sequence: TGTGCCAGCACTCCAGGGACAGGGGGCTTTCAGCCCCAGCATTTT. Protein product: CASTPGTGGFQPQHF.